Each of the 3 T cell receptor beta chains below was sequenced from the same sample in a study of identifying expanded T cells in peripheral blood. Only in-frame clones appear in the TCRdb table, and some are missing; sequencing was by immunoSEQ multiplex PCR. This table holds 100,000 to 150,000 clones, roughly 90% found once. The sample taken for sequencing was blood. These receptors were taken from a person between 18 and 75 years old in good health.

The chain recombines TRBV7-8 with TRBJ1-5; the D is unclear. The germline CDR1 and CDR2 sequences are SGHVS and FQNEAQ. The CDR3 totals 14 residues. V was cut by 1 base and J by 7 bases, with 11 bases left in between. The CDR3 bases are TGTGCCAGCAGCTTAGAATCGACCACACAGCCCCAGCATTTT. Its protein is CASSLESTTQPQHF.

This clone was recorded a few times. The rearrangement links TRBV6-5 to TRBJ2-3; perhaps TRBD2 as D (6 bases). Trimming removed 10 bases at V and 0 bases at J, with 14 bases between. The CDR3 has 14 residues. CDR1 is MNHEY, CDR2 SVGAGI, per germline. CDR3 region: CATRRGTSTDTQYF. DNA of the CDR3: TGTGCCACCAGGAGGGGAACTAGCACAGATACGCAGTATTTT.

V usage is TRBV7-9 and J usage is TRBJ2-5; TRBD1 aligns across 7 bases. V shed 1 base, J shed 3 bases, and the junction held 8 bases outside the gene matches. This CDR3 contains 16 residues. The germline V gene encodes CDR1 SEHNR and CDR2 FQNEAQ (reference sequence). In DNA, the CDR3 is TGTGCCAGCAGCTTAGGTATAGGGGGCATAGAAGAGACCCAGTACTTC. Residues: CASSLGIGGIEETQYF.